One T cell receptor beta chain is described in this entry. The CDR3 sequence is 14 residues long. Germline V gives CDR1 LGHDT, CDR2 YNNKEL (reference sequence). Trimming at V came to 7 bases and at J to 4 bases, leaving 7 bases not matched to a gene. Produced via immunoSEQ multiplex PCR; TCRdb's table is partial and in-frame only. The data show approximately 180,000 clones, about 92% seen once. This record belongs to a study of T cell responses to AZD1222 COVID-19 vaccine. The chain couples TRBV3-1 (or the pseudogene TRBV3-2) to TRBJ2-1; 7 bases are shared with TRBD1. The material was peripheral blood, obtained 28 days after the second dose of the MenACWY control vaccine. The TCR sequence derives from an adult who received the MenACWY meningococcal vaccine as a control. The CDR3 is CASTRAGGYNEQFF. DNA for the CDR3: TGTGCCAGCACCCGGGCAGGGGGATACAATGAGCAGTTCTTC.